This T cell receptor (beta chain) was captured in a study of shared clonotypes between healthy human individuals. The study's findings and limits: Sorted-subset sequencing was shown by rarefaction to be incomplete despite large depth.

Deep-level running was used for the assay. Several immunoSEQ plates received, in even portions, the genomic DNA of each subset. The method was immunoSEQ multiplex PCR; TCRdb's version includes in-frame clones alone and lacks a portion of them. The table records under 600,000 clones, about 96% of them present only once. Trimming removed 5 bases from V and 6 bases from J, with 13 bases in between. The CDR3 sequence is 14 residues long. CDR1 and CDR2 (germline): MNHEY, SVGAGI. Both subsets, CD45RA+ naive and CD45RA-negative memory, were split from the CD4+ cells. Comment on this clone: Its antigen remains unknown.

The chain employs TRBV6-5 and TRBJ2-2, with D possibly matching TRBD1 (5 bases). Sequencing was done on a sample of naive CD4+ T cells sorted from blood. Subset described: CD45RA+ positively selected. The receptor's source is a woman in her thirties in good health. The DNA of the CDR3 is TGTGCCAGCAGTCGTCCAGGGCGCGCCGGGGAGCTGTTTTTT. This gives the protein CASSRPGRAGELFF.